This record looks at one T cell receptor (beta chain) sequence and its context. From germline, CDR1 is LGHDT and CDR2 YNNKEL (reference sequence). The CDR3 runs to 16 residues. V was clipped by 3 bases and J by 5 bases, with 17 bases between them. These data originate in a study of blood T cell repertoires in COVID-19. TCRdb keeps only in-frame clones here, not all; method: immunoSEQ multiplex PCR. The sample has around 70,000 clones, approximately 91% seen once. This rearrangement joins TRBV3-1 (or the pseudogene TRBV3-2) to TRBJ2-1, with D possibly TRBD2 on 6 matching bases. This sequence was found in a human donor in a cohort sampled during active COVID-19. Sequenced input: peripheral blood. For the CDR3, the DNA is TGTGCCAGCAGCCATGGTTATGGGCGGGGAAACAATGAGCAGTTCTTC. It is translated as CASSHGYGRGNNEQFF.